The T cell receptor (beta chain) described here comes from a study of radiation and T cells in renal cell carcinoma. Study-wide findings and caveats: Top tumor clonotypes rose in blood 2 weeks post-radiation, then contracted.

Time point described: blood 4 weeks post-SBRT, at nephrectomy. The sample's treatment: 15 Gy SBRT to primary tumor, nephrectomy 4 weeks later. This clone was observed a handful of times. No antigen is known for it. The protocol was immunoSEQ multiplex PCR, while the TCRdb copy is restricted to in-frame clones and leaves out a portion. The table lists 150,000 or so clones, about nine tenths of them singletons, with around 11% in the top ten. The input for sequencing was blood, taken from a patient whose treatment included radiotherapy and nephrectomy. The TCR was taken from a woman aged 50 to 60 with renal cell carcinoma.

CDR3 sequence (DNA): TGTGCCAGCAGCCAGCTGGACAGGGACTATGGCTACACCTTC. Amino acid sequence: CASSQLDRDYGYTF. The V gene is TRBV14, the J gene TRBJ1-2; 8 bases fit TRBD1. CDR1 and CDR2 (germline): SGHDN, FVKESK. CDR3 length: 14 amino acids. Unmatched junction bases numbered 3, after V lost 3 bases and J lost 3 bases. Complete variable domain (other parts from reference TRBV14 and TRBJ1-2): EAGVTQFPSHSVIEKGQTVTLRCDPISGHDNLYWYRRVMGKEIKFLLHFVKESKQDESGMPNNRFLAERTGGTYSTLKVQPAELEDSGVYFCASSQLDRDYGYTFGSGTRLTVV.